This T cell receptor beta chain was sequenced for a study of T cells in Graves' hyperthyroidism and ophthalmopathy. This clonotype was recorded once. A much more abundant neighbour one base away suggests this may be a read error. TCR beta CDR3 regions were amplified from RNA. First-round RT-PCR targeting the TCR CDR3 was performed with the HTBI primer set. TCRdb itself ran the multiplex PCR reads through MiXCR, one entry per CDR3 protein. The sample has approximately 590,000 distinct CDR3 sequences; approximately 14% are singletons. The CDR3 sequence is 12 residues long. Germline V gene data show CDR1 as SNHLY and CDR2 as FYNNEI.

The TCR was taken from a woman in her twenties or thirties with Graves' hyperthyroidism. Input material: blood. This rearrangement joins TRBV2 to TRBJ2-2; maybe TRBD2 (5 bases). The CDR3 coding sequence is TGTGCCAGCAGTGAAGAAACCGGGGAGCTGCTTTTT. It translates to CASSEETGELLF.